A single T cell receptor (beta chain) is shown here with its context. What this receptor recognizes is not known. Base-call qualities are not available, and no considerably larger clone is one nucleotide away. In total, approximately 700 healthy bone marrow donors made up the cohort. Cohort members were all nominally healthy when sampled, although unrecorded immune exposures were likely present. The donor was CMV seropositive and was included in the group of 250 to 350 seropositive cohort members. Every donor gave a peripheral blood sample, and the peripheral blood mononuclear cells from that sample were used for TCR beta sequencing. Genomic DNA extraction from the blood cell samples was performed with the Qiagen DNeasy Blood Extraction Kit. Libraries were prepared through the immunoSEQ multiplex PCR assay. For the multiplex PCR, a mixture combining 60 forward primers for TCR Vbeta segments and 13 reverse primers for TCR Jbeta segments was used. The CDR3 region of rearranged TCR beta genes was amplified from genomic DNA with a multiplex PCR assay. On the Illumina HiSeq System, the amplified TCR beta libraries were sequenced as 87-base-pair reads. As for the authors' bioinformatics: In a later analysis, roughly 80 million unique TCR beta chains were counted across the 650 to 750 repertoires, and roughly 11 million of these chains were shared by at least two donors. Raw reads were error-corrected and collapsed into unique sequences by a nearest-neighbor algorithm in which closely related sequences were merged to remove PCR and sequencing errors. CDR3 sequences were aligned to IMGT reference sequences to assign V, D and J gene segments. For a sequence to be retained, a match of at least six nucleotides was required to both a V gene segment and a J gene segment. A rearrangement counted as productive if the CDR3 had no stop codons and remained in frame with V and J, and every other rearrangement counted as non-productive. CDR3 was defined according to IMGT convention as the region running from the second conserved V-encoded cysteine to the conserved J-encoded phenylalanine. The earlier analysis of fewer than 750 of the donors excluded sequences that lacked an unambiguous match to a single V gene segment. In an earlier analysis of around 600 of the donors, V segments were called functional above 56.7% productive rearrangements and were called segregating when the between-donor standard deviation exceeded 5%. A statistical classification framework was developed to diagnose cytomegalovirus status using the catalog of TCR beta chain sequences. In a later analysis, TCR nucleotide sequences were compared against IMGT/GENE-DB human TR gene sequences so that V and J genes could be assigned. Using the TCRdist pipeline, a later analysis assigned CDR3 sequences along with most-parsimonious VDJ recombination scenarios. In a later analysis, each TCR beta chain was defined by its CDR3 amino acid sequence together with its V-gene family, and reads without a unique V-gene family were excluded. As a way to deal with suspected cross-contamination and a sequencing artifact, a later analysis dropped roughly 600 nucleotide sequences that were highly shared and had low generation probability. A later analysis calculated a clonal expansion index for each public chain from normalized within-repertoire ranks of inferred template counts. A later analysis computed generation probabilities with a VDJ recombination model fitted to out-of-frame rearrangements, and checked the results against IGoR. In a later analysis, TCR-TCR, TCR-HLA and TCR-CMV co-occurrence was scored with hypergeometric tests, and a repertoire-size bias correction was applied to TCR pairs. To estimate false discovery rates, a later analysis permuted the HLA or CMV assignments 20 times. In a later analysis, co-occurring TCRs were grouped using DBSCAN, and TCRdist sequence similarity was added for clustering within HLA-allele-positive subsets. Repertoires with fewer than 30,000 or more than 120,000 public chains were left out of co-occurrence clustering, as were four to six repertoires with anomalous nucleotide sharing. TCRdb took over this immuneACCESS table, retaining in-frame rearrangements with V and J assigned. Such tables are incomplete; in checked studies, under half of the missing clones stem from an unresolved V gene, and the remainder is unexplained. The V and J calls and clone size were taken over from that table, and D and trimming were inferred from the DNA. The sample includes roughly 80,000 clones, with about three quarters observed a single time. The ten top clones hold over 10% of the sample.

The data derive from a study of cytomegalovirus exposure and HLA in healthy donors (dated 2017 in TCRdb). Background on the whole study: An earlier analysis of approximately 550 of the donors reported approximately 270 Gb of sequence data and about 100 million unique TCR beta sequences from about 180 million T cells. The study aimed to test whether signatures of past pathogen exposure could be identified by cataloging public T cell receptors. Among around 400 genotyped donors of the cohort, an average of around 220,000 unique TCR beta nucleotide sequences was sequenced per donor, of which about 19% were non-productive. Donor age, sex, ethnicity and CMV serostatus were compiled alongside the repertoire data. Because of strong linkage in the cohort, roughly five DR-DQ haplotypes were treated as single units for association and clustering. An earlier analysis of approximately 580 of the donors used high-throughput TCR beta sequencing to judge whether each TCR beta V gene segment behaved as functional or pseudogenic. Rather than using new phenotypic data, the later analysis identified candidate immune exposures from TCR beta sequences and from how often those sequences occurred across donors. The study used immunosequencing to profile the T cell repertoires of approximately 640 subjects and linked those repertoires to cytomegalovirus serostatus. All discovery cohort repertoires had been generated using a single sequencing platform. HLA typing covered class I and class II loci at four-digit resolution. To predict cytomegalovirus infection status, the study brought together high-throughput TCR immunosequencing, statistical association of individual TCRs with disease status, and machine learning. In addition to the first cohort of hundreds of subjects, a separate validation cohort of approximately 110 different subjects was used. Around 320 gigabases of sequencing data and 80 million or so unique TCR sequences were included in an early release covering 550 to 800 HLA-typed donors. In a later genetic analysis, genome-wide SNP genotypes for about three fifths of the roughly 670 donors were used, and that subset was treated as a discovery cohort. The genetic ancestry cluster associated with self-reported Caucasian donors included about four fifths of the roughly 400 genotyped donors. A later analysis re-examined previously published TCR beta repertoires from 600 to 700 donors and added high-resolution HLA genotyping to investigate patterns of TCR occurrence. The number of typed donors differed by locus: roughly 629-630 for A, B, C, DRB1 and DQB1; about 520 for DQA1; approximately 600 for DPA1; and about 450 for DPB1. Broader findings and caveats from the paper: Because HLA typing was unavailable for some donors at each locus, only the typed subset was used in association tests. The authors suggested that the approach could potentially be extended to other disease states and immunological phenotypes. A further reported finding was that TCR beta sequences accurately predicted the HLA-A and HLA-B alleles for most subjects in the first cohort. Most CMV-associated TCR beta chains appeared to be HLA-restricted in a later analysis, and the HLA associations seemed to be driven largely by CMV exposure. The classifier was reported to diagnose cytomegalovirus status with high specificity and sensitivity in both the original cohort and the validation cohort. In a later genetic analysis, a missense DCLRE1C variant was associated with V-gene and J-gene trimming of TCR beta chains, and the association was replicated in an independent cohort. Sequencing depth was assumed to be roughly uniform across donors in the presence/absence analyses, though that assumption may not hold. Broadly in line with IMGT annotations, most TCR beta V segments showed up in productive rearrangements about 87% or about 30% of the time in an earlier analysis of several hundred of the donors. Because the 87-base-pair reads could not distinguish some IMGT-functional V segments, including TRBV6-2 and TRBV6-3, those segments were excluded. Correlated functional status among segregating V segments might reflect linkage disequilibrium, but an unknown experimental factor could not be ruled out. Across donors, most TCR sequences were observed very rarely, whereas some public TCRs were present in many individuals. Specific HLA alleles were associated with 15,000 to 20,000 TCR beta sequences at a false discovery rate of 0.05 in a later analysis. A later analysis reported that several top co-occurrence clusters appeared linked to parvovirus B19, influenza, CMV and Epstein-Barr virus. A group of highly shared sequence variants was considered likely to be a technical artifact of the sequencing pipeline. The only immune exposure information available for the cohort was CMV serostatus. When HLA alleles, especially DR and DQ, strongly co-occurred, attributing TCR associations to individual alleles was difficult. In a later genetic analysis, fewer N-insertions in productive TCRs were reported among donors in an Asian-associated ancestry cluster than the roughly 700-donor mean. In vitro tests confirmed that a few of the cytomegalovirus-associated TCR beta chains recognize cytomegalovirus antigens. A later analysis found that HLA-associated TCR beta chains were more clonally expanded and had lower generation probabilities than equally common non-associated chains. Because counts were too low, roughly 16 rarely observed V segments, including chromosome 9 orphons, were left out of the earlier analysis of some 600 of the donors. The study gave a list of some 150 TCR beta chains associated with cytomegalovirus. A later analysis found that TCR association rates varied across HLA loci, with DRB1 alleles showing the most associated TCRs and HLA-C alleles the fewest. This cohort had only TCR beta chains sequenced, and the lack of alpha or paired-chain data limited which features could be detected.

According to the germline V gene, CDR1 reads SGDLS and CDR2 reads YYNGEE. Trimming removed 3 bases from V and 2 bases from J, leaving 14 bases between the germline ends. The CDR3 measures 15 amino acids from cysteine to phenylalanine. CDR3 DNA only is kept here, 45 bases in frame from base 1. The sample taken for sequencing was PBMCs. Recombination joined TRBV9 with TRBJ2-5; matching of 5 bases hints at TRBD2 as the D gene. The TCR was taken from a male donor in good health and CMV-seropositive. The CDR3 reads as follows: CASSAQLGLQETQYF. The sequenced DNA: TGTGCCAGCAGCGCCCAACTAGGTCTACAAGAGACCCAGTACTTC. The entire variable domain, with the stretches around the CDR3 drawn from the reference TRBV9 and TRBJ2-5 proteins, is DSGVTQTPKHLITATGQRVTLRCSPRSGDLSVYWYQQSLDQGLQFLIQYYNGEERAKGNILERFSAQQFPDLHSELNLSSLELGDSALYFCASSAQLGLQETQYFGPGTRLLVL.